A selection of T cell receptor beta chains follows, all from one sample in a study of Tregs in tolerant kidney transplant recipients. Their cognate antigens are unknown. TCRdb keeps only in-frame clones here, not all; method: immunoSEQ multiplex PCR. This sample yields over 1,500 clones, of which about half are seen a single time; 22% belongs to the top ten. The sequenced sample consisted of Tregs from blood cultured with allogeneic cells. The receptors come from a human donor in good health. Both conserved end residues are part of each CDR3. A D gene is named only where the DNA matches it firmly. Expanded clones are given a class, and other clones once, few, many or no size at all.

v_call	j_call	d_call	clone_size	cdr3_aa	cdr3_nt
TRBV4-1	TRBJ2-3	TRBD2	-	CASSQPPGLADTDTQYF	TGCGCCAGCAGCCAACCACCGGGACTAGCGGATACAGATACGCAGTATTTT
TRBV2	TRBJ2-1	-	-	CASRAGLELNEQFF	TGTGCCAGCAGAGCCGGACTGGAGTTGAATGAGCAGTTCTTC
TRBV15	TRBJ1-5	-	medium-sized	CATSRGYGGRNQPQHF	TGTGCCACCAGCAGAGGTTACGGGGGCCGGAATCAGCCCCAGCATTTT
TRBV29-1	TRBJ1-1	-	few	CSVDSDEAFF	TGCAGCGTGGACAGCGATGAAGCTTTCTTT
TRBV7-2	TRBJ1-6	TRBD1	medium-sized	CASIQRGQGPSPLHF	TGTGCCAGCATCCAAAGGGGACAGGGCCCTTCACCCCTCCACTTT
TRBV19	TRBJ1-2	-	large	CATRRGRGGYGYTF	TGTGCCACAAGACGAGGGCGCGGTGGCTATGGCTACACCTTC
TRBV27	TRBJ2-1	TRBD1	-	CASRRQGRYFHEQFF	TGTGCCAGCAGAAGACAGGGGCGATACTTTCATGAGCAGTTCTTC
TRBV5-6	TRBJ2-3	TRBD2	medium-sized	CASSAYIAGPTDTQYF	TGTGCCAGCAGTGCCTATATAGCGGGACCCACAGATACGCAGTATTTT
TRBV29-1	TRBJ1-2	TRBD1	-	CGVGRDRGPLFGYTF	TGCGGCGTCGGAAGGGACAGGGGGCCCCTATTTGGCTACACCTTC
TRBV11-1	TRBJ1-1	-	-	CASSLRWRRTAGNTEAFF	TGTGCCAGCAGCTTAAGGTGGCGCCGGACAGCGGGGAACACTGAAGCTTTCTTT
TRBV6-1	TRBJ2-2	TRBD2	-	CASSDVAGGPEELFF	TGTGCCAGCAGCGACGTAGCGGGGGGGCCAGAGGAGCTGTTTTTT
TRBV18	TRBJ1-2	TRBD1	-	CASSPTQDRGGYTF	TGTGCCAGCTCACCGACGCAGGACAGGGGTGGCTACACCTTC
TRBV15	TRBJ2-2	TRBD2	-	CATSPSGRRTGELFF	TGTGCCACCAGCCCTAGCGGGAGGAGAACCGGGGAGCTGTTTTTT
TRBV27	TRBJ2-1	-	-	CASRSLGERAGYNEQFF	TGTGCCAGCAGGTCCCTCGGGGAGCGGGCCGGCTACAATGAGCAGTTCTTC
TRBV7-9	TRBJ1-1	TRBD1	few	CASSSSRTGVSRAFF	TGTGCCAGCAGCTCTTCCCGGACAGGGGTTAGTAGAGCTTTCTTT
TRBV30	TRBJ2-7	-	large	CAWSVKVGLSYYEQYF	TGTGCCTGGAGTGTAAAAGTAGGACTATCATACTACGAGCAGTACTTC
TRBV4-3	TRBJ2-2	TRBD2	few	CASSQRLAGGTGELFF	TGCGCCAGCAGCCAACGCCTAGCGGGCGGCACCGGGGAGCTGTTTTTT
TRBV4-3	TRBJ1-6	TRBD1	few	CASSQDPGTGARNSPLHF	TGCGCCAGCAGCCAGGACCCCGGGACAGGGGCCAGGAATTCACCCCTCCACTTT
TRBV7-2	TRBJ2-3	TRBD2	-	CASSSSGSSSTDTQYF	TGTGCCAGCAGCTCTAGCGGGAGCTCTAGCACAGATACGCAGTATTTT
TRBV6-5	TRBJ2-7	-	-	CASRVGTPGAEQYF	TGTGCCAGCAGGGTCGGGACTCCGGGCGCCGAGCAGTACTTC
TRBV5-1	TRBJ2-2	-	large	CASSRADGGELFF	TGCGCCAGCAGCCGGGCGGACGGTGGGGAGCTGTTTTTT
TRBV7-3	TRBJ2-7	-	few	CASSLNSYEQYF	TGTGCCAGCAGCTTAAACAGCTACGAGCAGTACTTC
TRBV10-3	TRBJ1-4	-	few	CATRGRIGTNEKLFF	TGTGCCACCCGCGGACGGATTGGGACTAATGAAAAACTGTTTTTT
TRBV11-1	TRBJ1-1	-	few	CASSLYGVGRYEAFF	TGTGCCAGCAGCTTATACGGCGTAGGACGCTATGAAGCTTTCTTT
TRBV7-3	TRBJ1-6	TRBD1	-	CASSLIGQANSPLHF	TGTGCCAGCAGCTTAATAGGACAGGCGAATTCACCCCTCCACTTT